The 7 T cell receptor beta chains below all came from one sample that was sequenced in a study of T cells in Graves' hyperthyroidism and ophthalmopathy. RNA transcripts were the template for amplifying TCR beta CDR3 regions. The TCR CDR3 was amplified in a first-round RT-PCR using the HTBI primer set. TCRdb reprocessed the multiplex PCR reads via MiXCR and lists one record per CDR3 protein. In the table there are about 620,000 distinct CDR3 sequences, around 16% of which are singletons. The sequencing input was blood. These receptors were collected from a woman aged 30 to 39 with Graves' hyperthyroidism.

The chain links TRBV11-2 to TRBJ2-7, with D hard to call. The V end was cut by 4 bases, the J end by 0 bases, with 16 bases between. The CDR3 loop spans 16 amino acids. Germline CDR1 SGHAT, CDR2 FQNNGV. The CDR3 protein is CASSWGAGGISYEQYF. The CDR3 coding sequence is TGTGCCAGCAGCTGGGGTGCTGGCGGTATCTCCTACGAGCAGTACTTC. The full variable domain, with the rest looked up from reference TRBV11-2 and TRBJ2-7, is EAGVAQSPRYKIIEKRQSVAFWCNPISGHATLYWYQQILGQGPKLLIQFQNNGVVDDSQLPKDRFSAERLKGVDSTLKIQPAKLEDSAVYLCASSWGAGGISYEQYFGPGTRLTVT.

CDR3 sequence (DNA): TGTGCCAGCTCACCACGGACTAGCGGGAGTGACTACGAGCAGTACTTC. This encodes CASSPRTSGSDYEQYF. This chain links TRBV18 with TRBJ2-7; 13 nucleotides align to TRBD2. The J segment lost 3 bases and the V segment lost 1 base, leaving 3 bases of the junction unmatched. CDR3 length: 16 residues. The germline V gene encodes CDR1 KGHSH and CDR2 LQKENI. The full variable domain, its missing parts supplied by reference TRBV18 and TRBJ2-7, is NAGVMQNPRHLVRRRGQEARLRCSPMKGHSHVYWYRQLPEEGLKFMVYLQKENIIDESGMPKERFSAEFPKEGPSILRIQQVVRGDSAAYFCASSPRTSGSDYEQYFGPGTRLTVT.

The rearrangement uses TRBV3-1 and TRBJ1-5; D uncertain. Per the germline V gene, CDR1 is LGHDT and CDR2 is YNNKEL (reference sequence). The CDR3 runs 13 residues. Trimming took off 0 bases at V and 5 bases at J, with 5 bases between the two ends. The CDR3 nucleotides are TGTGCCAGCAGCCAAGAGGCGGATCAGCCCCAGCATTTT. Translation: CASSQEADQPQHF.

This clonotype has ten or more counts. V gene TRBV11-2 combines with J gene TRBJ2-7, with TRBD1 identical over 8 bases. This CDR3 contains 15 residues. Germline V gene sequence: CDR1 SGHAT, CDR2 FQNNGV. V lost 5 bases to trimming and J lost 5 bases; unmatched junction nucleotides: 11. The CDR3 loop reads CASSADQGAGDEQYF. The CDR3 nucleotides read TGTGCCAGCAGCGCGGACCAGGGGGCAGGGGACGAGCAGTACTTC.

This clonotype appeared many times. The rearrangement joins TRBV20-1 to TRBJ2-3; 7 bases fit TRBD2. CDR3 size: 14 residues. CDR1 DFQATT and CDR2 SNEGSKA come from the germline V gene (reference sequence). With 5 bases clipped from V and 4 bases from J, the junction kept 9 bases outside the gene matches. The CDR3 region has the DNA TGCAGTGCTCTGTTGGGGGGGTGGGCAGATACGCAGTATTTT. Its translation is CSALLGGWADTQYF.

The table lists this clonotype with a few counts. The CDR3 sequence: CASSFSSLSYNEQFF. CDR3 nucleotides: TGCGCCAGCAGCTTTAGCTCCCTCTCCTACAATGAGCAGTTCTTC. The chain is built from TRBV5-1 and TRBJ2-1; D gene ambiguous. Germline-derived CDR1 and CDR2 are SGHRS and YFSETQ. The length of the CDR3 is 15 residues. Trimming removed 2 bases at V and 0 bases at J, with 9 bases between.

The rearrangement joins TRBV30 to TRBJ2-5, with 8 bases lining up with TRBD1. Germline V gives CDR1 GTSNPN, CDR2 SVGIG (reference sequence). With 0 bases clipped from V and 5 bases from J, the junction kept 5 bases outside the gene matches. The CDR3 sequence is 14 residues long. CDR3: CAWSVTRGRETQYF. In nucleotides, the CDR3 is TGTGCCTGGAGTGTAACCAGGGGGCGTGAGACCCAGTACTTC.